This TCR beta chain was identified during a study of blood T cell repertoires in COVID-19. Study information: Acute-phase and convalescent COVID-19 samples originated in the United States, Italy and Spain. T cells, B-cell-depleted T cells, or PBMCs provided the cDNA or gDNA that served as material.

This clone appeared a single time. Trimming left V 3 bases short and J 6 bases short, with 11 bases between. This CDR3 contains 13 residues. Germline lookup yields CDR1 KGHSH and CDR2 LQKENI. Generated by immunoSEQ multiplex PCR, the TCRdb table keeps only in-frame clones and is missing some. Of roughly 200,000 clones listed, about four fifths are singletons. V is TRBV18 and J is TRBJ1-1, with D perhaps TRBD1 (5 bases). The sequencing sample was made of peripheral blood. This receptor was obtained from a man aged 35 to 55 with active or convalescent COVID-19. The CDR3 region has the DNA TGTGCCAGCTCACCGCCAGGGAGGGCTGAAGCTTTCTTT. Translation: CASSPPGRAEAFF. The full variable domain, its missing parts supplied by reference TRBV18 and TRBJ1-1, is NAGVMQNPRHLVRRRGQEARLRCSPMKGHSHVYWYRQLPEEGLKFMVYLQKENIIDESGMPKERFSAEFPKEGPSILRIQQVVRGDSAAYFCASSPPGRAEAFFGQGTRLTVV.